These 23 T cell receptor beta chains came from one sample sequenced in a study of control samples from healthy donors and cancer patients. Sequenced by immunoSEQ multiplex PCR; TCRdb stores in-frame clones only, minus some. This table holds 150,000 to 200,000 clones, roughly 94% found once. Source material: blood. These receptors all stem from a woman between 40 and 55 years old in good health.

This sequence joins TRBV19 and TRBJ1-2; D is unclear. Trimming pared 1 base from V and 0 bases from J, leaving 15 bases between. Germline V lookup: CDR1 LNHDA, CDR2 SQIVND (reference sequence). The CDR3 extends over 17 amino acids. CDR3 sequence reads: CASSIGRLRGPNYGYTF. For the CDR3, the DNA is TGTGCCAGTAGTATAGGAAGGCTGCGAGGACCTAACTATGGCTACACCTTC.

The V call is TRBV12-5, the J call TRBJ1-2, with 7 bases matching TRBD1. In germline, CDR1 is LGHNT, CDR2 FRNRAP. Unmatched junction bases numbered 12, after V lost 5 bases and J lost 0 bases. This CDR3 comprises 17 residues. The CDR3: CASGLRDSGLTNYGYTF. CDR3 in DNA: TGTGCTAGTGGTCTAAGGGACAGCGGCTTAACTAACTATGGCTACACCTTC.

This clone has only a few counts. The junction departs from the called germline gene at one end, perhaps through a read error. CDR3 nucleotide sequence: TGTGCTAGCAGCTTATGGCTTACTAGCGAGGGAAATGAGCAGTTCTTC. Protein: CASSLWLTSEGNEQFF. The chain links TRBV7-7 to TRBJ2-1, with TRBD2 matching over 7 bases. CDR3 length: 16 amino acids. CDR1 and CDR2 (germline): SSHAT, FNYEAQ (reference sequence).

V is TRBV3-1 (or the pseudogene TRBV3-2) and J is TRBJ1-4; D is unclear. This CDR3 has 15 residues. The ends were cut back, 2 bases at V and 1 base at J, with 8 bases in the middle. The germline V gene has CDR1 LGHDT and CDR2 YNNKEL (reference sequence). The CDR3 DNA is TGTGCCAGCAGCCAACACAGTATAACTAATGAAAAACTGTTTTTT. Amino acids: CASSQHSITNEKLFF.

V usage is TRBV9 and J usage is TRBJ1-3, with D perhaps matching TRBD1 (5 bases). Germline-derived CDR1 and CDR2 are SGDLS and YYNGEE. The CDR3 covers 15 residues. V was pared by 4 bases and J by 0 bases, with 11 bases between. The CDR3, as DNA: TGTGCCAGCAGCCCACAGACAGACTCTGGAAACACCATATATTTT. Translated: CASSPQTDSGNTIYF.

The gene calls are TRBV29-1 and TRBJ1-1; a possible D gene is TRBD1 (6 bases). CDR3 length equals 16 residues. The germline CDR1 and CDR2 sequences are SQVTM and ANQGSEA. The ends were cut back, 4 bases at V and 5 bases at J, with 23 bases in the middle. The CDR3: CSVVSGSGGAYTEAFF. CDR3 nucleotides: TGCAGCGTTGTTAGCGGGTCGGGGGGCGCATATACTGAAGCTTTCTTT.

This CDR3 is CASSLESLAGVRNGELFF. In DNA form, the CDR3 reads TGTGCCAGCAGCTTAGAGTCCCTAGCGGGAGTACGGAACGGGGAGCTGTTTTTT. The rearrangement uses TRBV7-2 and TRBJ2-2; 10 positions match TRBD2. This CDR3 comprises 18 residues. Germline CDR1 and CDR2: SGHTA and FQGNSA. V was pared by 1 base and J by 7 bases, with 12 bases of the junction left unmatched. Looking up the rest from reference TRBV7-2 and TRBJ2-2 gives the full variable domain: GAGVSQSPSNKVTEKGKDVELRCDPISGHTALYWYRQSLGQGLEFLIYFQGNSAPDKSGLPSDRFSAERTGGSVSTLTIQRTQQEDSAVYLCASSLESLAGVRNGELFFGEGSRLTVL.

A remark on this clone: An end of the junction differs from the germline gene, which may be a read error. Different DNA sequences within this sample yield the same CDR3. The V gene is TRBV19, the J gene TRBJ1-5, with 9 bases lining up with TRBD1. Looked up from germline, CDR1 is LNHDA and CDR2 is SQIVND (reference sequence). The CDR3 loop spans 13 amino acids. The CDR3 nucleotides read TGTGCCAGTACCAGGGACAGGGAGAAGCCCCAACATTTT. Translated, it gives CASTRDREKPQHF. Together with reference TRBV19 and TRBJ1-5, the CDR3 gives the full variable domain: DGGITQSPKYLFRKEGQNVTLSCEQNLNHDAMYWYRQDPGQGLRLIYYSQIVNDFQKGDIAEGYSVSREKKESFPLTVTSAQKNPTAFYLCASTRDREKPQHFGDGTRLSIL.

CDR3 loop: CASSFLTSGSTDTQYF. The CDR3, as DNA: TGTGCCAGCAGCTTCCTGACTAGCGGGAGCACAGATACGCAGTATTTT. V and J are TRBV5-6 and TRBJ2-3; TRBD2 matches at 10 bases. Germline V gene sequence: CDR1 SGHDT, CDR2 YYEEEE. V trimming: 2 bases; J trimming: 0 bases; junction bases outside the gene matches: 3. The CDR3 has 16 amino acids.

The CDR3 sequence: CASSYSGTGGQPQHF. In DNA form, the CDR3 reads TGTGCCAGCAGTTACTCAGGGACAGGAGGTCAGCCCCAGCATTTT. This chain connects TRBV6-2 or TRBV6-3 to TRBJ1-5; 8 bases are shared with TRBD1. This CDR3 is 15 amino acids long. Unmatched junction bases numbered 4, after V lost 0 bases and J lost 6 bases. Germline V gives CDR1 MNHEY, CDR2 SVGEGT.

This chain connects TRBV6-5 to TRBJ2-3; a weak D match, TRBD2 (6 bases). Deletions cut 5 bases from V and 2 bases from J, with 8 bases between. The CDR3 totals 13 residues. The germline V gene encodes CDR1 MNHEY and CDR2 SVGAGI. CDR3 region: CASSRDFTDTQYF. The CDR3 region has the DNA TGTGCCAGCAGTCGGGACTTCACAGATACGCAGTATTTT.

This chain links TRBV7-9 with TRBJ2-6; D ambiguous. Trimming took off 3 bases at V and 3 bases at J, with 6 bases between the two ends. The CDR3 is 14 amino acids. Germline CDR1 and CDR2: SEHNR and FQNEAQ (reference sequence). CDR3 bases: TGTGCCAGCAGCTTTGACGGTGGGGCCAACGTCCTGACTTTC. It yields the protein CASSFDGGANVLTF.

This clone was seen a single time. The rearrangement links TRBV9 to TRBJ2-7, with D tentatively TRBD1 or TRBD2 (5 bases each). The CDR3 loop spans 14 amino acids. Germline V lookup: CDR1 SGDLS, CDR2 YYNGEE. V lost 4 bases and J 2 bases, leaving 13 bases between the germline ends. The CDR3 bases are TGTGCCAGCAGCCCTAGGGACGGAGCCTACGAGCAGTACTTC. Protein product: CASSPRDGAYEQYF.

Remarks on this clone: At one of its ends the junction is not consistent with the germline gene, which may arise from a read error. V gene TRBV19 combines with J gene TRBJ1-4; D unresolved. The germline CDR1 and CDR2 sequences are LNHDA and SQIVND (reference sequence). The CDR3 extends over 12 amino acids. The CDR3 DNA is TGTGCCAGTAGTATCACTAAGGAAAAACTGTTTTTT. The encoded protein is CASSITKEKLFF.

The V gene is TRBV5-4, the J gene TRBJ1-5, with no clear D. Trimming took off 0 bases at V and 3 bases at J, with 7 bases between the two ends. The CDR3 is 14 residues long. CDR1 SGHNT and CDR2 YYREEE come from the germline V gene (reference sequence). CDR3 sequence: CASSLGGINQPQHF. CDR3 DNA sequence: TGTGCCAGCAGCTTGGGAGGGATCAATCAGCCCCAGCATTTT.

V and J are TRBV6-6 and TRBJ2-1; no reliable D call. Looked up from germline, CDR1 is MNHNY and CDR2 is SVGAGI (reference sequence). Between the trimmed V and J ends, which lost 1 base and 4 bases, there was a span of 11 bases. The CDR3 has 15 residues. The CDR3: CASSYYTEIYNEQFF. CDR3 DNA sequence: TGTGCCAGCAGTTACTATACGGAGATATACAATGAGCAGTTCTTC.

The chain links TRBV19 to TRBJ1-2; D is unresolved. V was trimmed by 4 bases and J by 4 bases, leaving 10 bases between them. The CDR3 covers 13 residues. The germline V gene encodes CDR1 LNHDA and CDR2 SQIVND (reference sequence). CDR3 sequence: CASSNKPSYGYTF. CDR3 DNA sequence: TGTGCCAGTAGTAATAAACCCTCCTATGGCTACACCTTC.

The gene calls are TRBV15 and TRBJ1-5; D remains ambiguous. The ends were cut back, 3 bases at V and 2 bases at J, with 11 bases in the middle. The germline V gene encodes CDR1 LNHNV and CDR2 YYDKDF (reference sequence). The CDR3 runs 15 residues. The CDR3 DNA is TGTGCCACCAGCAGGGTGGGAGGTGGCAATCAGCCCCAGCATTTT. Translated, it gives CATSRVGGGNQPQHF. The full variable domain, completed using reference TRBV15 and TRBJ1-5, is DAMVIQNPRYQVTQFGKPVTLSCSQTLNHNVMYWYQQKSSQAPKLLFHYYDKDFNNEADTPDNFQSRRPNTSFCFLDIRSPGLGDTAMYLCATSRVGGGNQPQHFGDGTRLSIL.

This clone was recorded once. This chain links TRBV20-1 with TRBJ1-2; D call uncertain. This CDR3 is built from 11 residues. Germline V lookup: CDR1 DFQATT, CDR2 SNEGSKA (reference sequence). V lost 5 bases to trimming and J lost 8 bases, with 12 bases between them. The CDR3 spells CSAPRPVGYTF. DNA for the CDR3: TGCAGTGCTCCCCGACCGGTGGGCTACACCTTC.

The chain employs TRBV30 and TRBJ2-7; D is perhaps TRBD2 (5 bases). V was cut by 4 bases and J by 0 bases, with 19 bases left in between. The CDR3 covers 16 residues. In germline, CDR1 is GTSNPN, CDR2 SVGIG (reference sequence). The DNA of the CDR3 is TGTGCCTGGACCCCTTTCAGCGGATTCGGCTCCTACGAGCAGTACTTC. Encoded protein: CAWTPFSGFGSYEQYF. Complete variable domain (other parts from reference TRBV30 and TRBJ2-7): SQTIHQWPATLVQPVGSPLSLECTVEGTSNPNLYWYRQAAGRGLQLLFYSVGIGQISSEVPQNLSASRPQDRQFILSSKKLLLSDSGFYLCAWTPFSGFGSYEQYFGPGTRLTVT.

V and J are TRBV25-1 and TRBJ2-1, with 10 bases fitting TRBD2. Looked up from germline, CDR1 is MGHDK and CDR2 is SYGVNS. The V segment lost 6 bases and the J segment 6 bases; nucleotides outside the gene matches: 11. CDR3 length: 16 amino acids. CDR3 protein: CASSISSGRLGNEQFF. In DNA, the CDR3 is TGTGCCAGCAGCATCTCTAGCGGGAGACTCGGCAATGAGCAGTTCTTC.

The CDR3 coding sequence is TGTGCCATCAGTGAGGTGGGCACAGATACGCAGTATTTT. Residues: CAISEVGTDTQYF. This chain connects TRBV10-3 to TRBJ2-3; D unresolved. Germline V gene sequence: CDR1 ENHRY, CDR2 SYGVKD. The CDR3 contains 13 residues. V lost 2 bases, J lost 1 base, and 4 bases lay in between.

The CDR3 protein is CASSLPGQGDYGYTF. The CDR3 DNA follows: TGCGCCAGCAGCTTGCCCGGACAGGGCGACTATGGCTACACCTTC. The rearrangement links TRBV5-1 to TRBJ1-2, with TRBD1 identical over 8 bases. The CDR3 runs to 15 residues. From germline, CDR1 is SGHRS and CDR2 YFSETQ. V lost 1 base, J lost 3 bases, and 5 bases stayed unmatched.